A selection of T cell receptor beta chains follows, all from one sample in a study of T-cell reconstitution after alpha-beta-depleted transplantation in children. TCRdb redid the calling of the PCR reads with MiXCR, one entry per CDR3 protein. This sample yields roughly 50,000 distinct CDR3 sequences, of which 44% are seen a single time; 98% belongs to the top ten. The input for sequencing was PBMCs, mostly from graft donor cells, taken 360 days after TCRalphabeta/CD19-depleted stem cell transplant. These receptors were taken from a male patient aged 5 to 17 who had a stem cell transplant for acute lymphoblastic leukemia, so the T cells may come from the graft donor. CDR3s include the opening cysteine and the closing phenylalanine or tryptophan. Each record gives: J gene, CDR3 length, clone size, D gene, V gene, CDR3 DNA, CDR3 protein. The D gene is left open where the match is weak. The size field is filled for only some rows; it gives once, few, many or a size class.

>TRBJ2-5|16|NA|TRBD2|TRBV15
TGTGCCACCAGCACGGGATTAGCGGGGGCCCAAGAGACCCAGTACTTC
CATSTGLAGAQETQYF
>TRBJ2-7|14|NA|TRBD1|TRBV7-9
TGTGCCAGCAGACGACAGGGGGACTCCTACGAGCAGTACTTC
CASRRQGDSYEQYF
>TRBJ2-3|12|few|NA|TRBV7-9
TGTGCCAGCAGCCAAGGGGGGGATACGCAGTATTTT
CASSQGGDTQYF
>TRBJ2-7|16|few|TRBD1|TRBV6-1
TGTGCCAGCAGGTTCCTTTCAGACAGGGGTCGGGACGAGCAGTACTTC
CASRFLSDRGRDEQYF
>TRBJ2-1|13|NA|NA|TRBV29-1
TGCAGCGTTGACGTATTGACACACAATGAGCAGTTCTTC
CSVDVLTHNEQFF
>TRBJ2-1|15|few|TRBD2|TRBV5-4
TGTGCCAGCAGCTTGCTGCTAGCGGGAGAGAATGAGCAGTTCTTC
CASSLLLAGENEQFF
>TRBJ2-7|15|NA|TRBD1|TRBV12-3/TRBV12-4
TGTGCCAGCAGTTTATTAGGACAGGGGGGGGACGAGCAGTACTTC
CASSLLGQGGDEQYF
>TRBJ2-1|15|NA|TRBD1|TRBV24-1
TGTGCCACCAGTGATTCTTGGGACAGTAACAATGAGCAGTTCTTC
CATSDSWDSNNEQFF
>TRBJ2-3|19|few|NA|TRBV4-2
TGTGCCAGCAGAGATGGAGGGGCGCCTCTGCCTAAAAGCACAGATACGCAGTATTTT
CASRDGGAPLPKSTDTQYF
>TRBJ2-1|13|NA|NA|TRBV4-3
TGCGCCAGCAGCCAAGAAGAAGGGGGGCCGTGTAACTTC
CASSQEEGGPCNF
>TRBJ2-7|15|few|NA|TRBV27
TGTGCCAGCAGTTTATCGGTAGGGGGACAACTTGAGCAGTACTTC
CASSLSVGGQLEQYF
>TRBJ2-5|14|few|TRBD2|TRBV20-1
TGCAGTGCTAGGAGTAGCGGGAGTCGTAGGGCCCAGTACTTC
CSARSSGSRRAQYF
>TRBJ1-3|14|few|NA|TRBV2
TGTGCCAGCACCACAAGGAACTCTGGAAACACCATATATTTT
CASTTRNSGNTIYF
>TRBJ2-4|13|NA|NA|TRBV20-1
TGCAGTGCCACTGGTGAGATGGGGAACATTCAGTACTTC
CSATGEMGNIQYF
>TRBJ1-1|13|few|NA|TRBV29-1
TGCAGCGTTGCTGCGGAAGGCGACACTGAAGCTTTCTTT
CSVAAEGDTEAFF
>TRBJ2-1|12|NA|NA|TRBV7-9
TGTGCCAGCAGCTTAGTGGGCAGTGAGCAGTTCTTC
CASSLVGSEQFF
>TRBJ1-1|13|NA|TRBD1|TRBV25-1
TGTGCCAGCGGGGACAGGGAGGGGACTGAAGCTTTCTTT
CASGDREGTEAFF
>TRBJ2-5|13|NA|NA|TRBV4-2
TGTGCCAGCAGATCTACTACGACGGAGACCCAGTACTTC
CASRSTTTETQYF
>TRBJ2-3|15|NA|NA|TRBV7-2
TGTGCCAGCAGCTTAAAAGTGCGGGCCACAGATACGCAGTATTTT
CASSLKVRATDTQYF
>TRBJ2-1|11|few|NA|TRBV29-1
TGCAGCGTGGGACGGAACAATGAGCAGTTCTTC
CSVGRNNEQFF
>TRBJ2-3|14|few|NA|TRBV7-9
TGTGCCAGCAGCTTATTCAGGCGCGCAGATACGCAGTATTTT
CASSLFRRADTQYF
>TRBJ2-4|15|NA|TRBD2|TRBV12-3/TRBV12-4
TGTGCCAGCAGTTTGGGGCGGGAGGGCCGGAACATTCAGTACTTC
CASSLGREGRNIQYF
>TRBJ2-7|19|NA|NA|TRBV4-3
TGCGCCAGCAGCCAAGATAAGGCCTGGGTCGGCTCCGTCTCCTACGAGCAGTACTTC
CASSQDKAWVGSVSYEQYF
>TRBJ1-1|14|few|NA|TRBV18
TGTGCCAGCTCACTTCTGGAGATGAACACTGAAGCTTTCTTT
CASSLLEMNTEAFF
>TRBJ2-2|14|NA|NA|TRBV2
TGTGCCAGCAGTGAGTTACAGTCCACCGGGGAGCTGTTTTTT
CASSELQSTGELFF
>TRBJ2-1|19|NA|NA|TRBV12-3/TRBV12-4
TGTGCCAGCAGCCGCCTACAGGGCAACCGTTGGTCTGCCAACAATGAGCAGTTCTTC
CASSRLQGNRWSANNEQFF
>TRBJ2-1|18|NA|TRBD2|TRBV24-1
TGTGCCACCAGTGATGGACCCGGGACTAGCGGGAGGCAGGATGAGCAGTTCTTC
CATSDGPGTSGRQDEQFF
>TRBJ1-1|17|NA|TRBD1|TRBV18
TGTGCCAGCTCACCGGGAGAAGGGGGCTGGGGGAACACTGAAGCTTTCTTT
CASSPGEGGWGNTEAFF
>TRBJ2-5|18|few|TRBD2|TRBV4-2
TGTGCCAGCAGCCCCTCCGGGACTAGCGGGAGGGCAGGAAAGACCCAGTACTTC
CASSPSGTSGRAGKTQYF
>TRBJ2-3|14|NA|NA|TRBV4-1
TGCGCCAGCAGCCAAGAGGGGAGCACAGATACGCAGTATTTT
CASSQEGSTDTQYF
>TRBJ2-7|13|NA|NA|TRBV29-1
TGCAGCGTACGTTGGGCGATGAGCTACGAGCAGTACTTC
CSVRWAMSYEQYF
>TRBJ2-7|16|NA|NA|TRBV28
TGTGCCAGCAGCTATAGACAGTTAGACTACTCCTACGAGCAGTACTTC
CASSYRQLDYSYEQYF
>TRBJ2-7|14|few|NA|TRBV12-3/TRBV12-4
TGTGCCAGCAGCACCGGGACTCTCTCCTACGAGCAGTACTTC
CASSTGTLSYEQYF
>TRBJ2-3|16|NA|TRBD2|TRBV10-3
TGTGCCATCAGTGGGCGAAGCGGGAGAGCTGTAGATACGCAGTATTTT
CAISGRSGRAVDTQYF
>TRBJ2-3|16|few|NA|TRBV7-9
TGTGCCAGCAGCTTCGAGGGAGCCAGCACTACAGATACGCAGTATTTT
CASSFEGASTTDTQYF
>TRBJ2-7|13|few|NA|TRBV27
TGTGCCAGCAGTTCCGGGGCTGCGTACGAGCAGTACTTC
CASSSGAAYEQYF
>TRBJ1-1|14|few|NA|TRBV9
TGTGCCAGCAGCGTGGAGGGGCTAGGGACTGAAGCTTTCTTT
CASSVEGLGTEAFF
>TRBJ2-3|15|once|NA|TRBV11-2
TGTGCCAGCAGCTTAGTTGCGGGTCGGACAGATACGCAGTATTTT
CASSLVAGRTDTQYF
>TRBJ2-7|14|NA|TRBD1|TRBV7-9
TGTGCCAGCAGCCCCGAGGACAGGGACTACGAGCAGTACTTC
CASSPEDRDYEQYF
>TRBJ1-4|15|NA|TRBD1|TRBV5-1
TGCGCCAGCAGCTTGTTTGACAGGGATAATGAAAAACTGTTTTTT
CASSLFDRDNEKLFF
>TRBJ2-7|18|few|NA|TRBV7-3
TGTGCCAGCAGCTCCCCAATCCAAGTTACCGGGGACTCCTACGAGCAGTACTTC
CASSSPIQVTGDSYEQYF
>TRBJ2-1|15|NA|NA|TRBV28
TGTGCCAGCAGTTTACTCGAAAAGGAGCGCCATGAGCAGTTCTTC
CASSLLEKERHEQFF
>TRBJ2-3|14|NA|NA|TRBV5-5
TGTGCCAGCAGCCCGTCCGGACTGGCAGATACGCAGTATTTT
CASSPSGLADTQYF
>TRBJ2-2|17|NA|NA|TRBV7-6
TGTGCCAGCAGCTCCAAAGCAGGGGTGGGAAATGCCGGGGAGCTGTTTTTT
CASSSKAGVGNAGELFF
>TRBJ2-6|19|NA|NA|TRBV12-3/TRBV12-4
TGTGCCAGCAGTTTAGAGGTGTGGGTTTTGAGAGGTGGGGCCAACGTCCTGACTTTC
CASSLEVWVLRGGANVLTF
>TRBJ2-2|15|NA|NA|TRBV4-2
TGTGCCAGCAGCCAGGATAGCGGGAACACCGGGGAGCTGTTTTTT
CASSQDSGNTGELFF
>TRBJ2-1|18|NA|TRBD2|TRBV11-2
TGTGCCAGCAGCTTAGACTCTCCAAGACTAGCGGGAAACAATGAGCAGTTCTTC
CASSLDSPRLAGNNEQFF
>TRBJ2-2|12|NA|NA|TRBV12-3/TRBV12-4
TGTGCCAGCAGCCTTTGGTCCGGGGAGCTGTTTTTT
CASSLWSGELFF
>TRBJ2-2|18|NA|NA|TRBV2
TGTGCCAGCAGTGAGGCGGGCCCCTGGACAGACAACACCGGGGAGCTGTTTTTT
CASSEAGPWTDNTGELFF
>TRBJ2-1|15|many|TRBD2|TRBV4-1
TGCGCCAGCAGCCCCCCCCTTAGGGGAGGGTATGAGCAGTTCTTC
CASSPPLRGGYEQFF
>TRBJ2-1|15|few|NA|TRBV3-1
TGTGCCAGCAGCCAACGACCGAGCTCCTACAATGAGCAGTTCTTC
CASSQRPSSYNEQFF
>TRBJ1-1|12|few|NA|TRBV29-1
TGCAGCGTTGCCCGCCCGAACACTGAAGCTTTCTTT
CSVARPNTEAFF
>TRBJ2-3|15|few|NA|TRBV7-9
TGTGCCAGCAGCTCGAGACGACAGGGCACAGATACGCAGTATTTT
CASSSRRQGTDTQYF
>TRBJ1-2|13|NA|NA|TRBV20-1
TGCAGTGCTAGAGAGGAGGGGAACTATGGCTACACCTTC
CSAREEGNYGYTF
>TRBJ2-1|15|NA|NA|TRBV3-1
TGTGCCAGCAGCCTCCGGCCGAGCTCCTACAATGAGCAGTTCTTC
CASSLRPSSYNEQFF
>TRBJ2-1|15|NA|TRBD1|TRBV20-1
TGCAGTGCTAGTCCAAACAGGGGGCGCTCCGATGAGCAGTTCTTC
CSASPNRGRSDEQFF
>TRBJ2-7|12|NA|NA|TRBV10-3
TGTGCCATCAGTGAGTCTGACTACGAGCAGTACTTC
CAISESDYEQYF
>TRBJ2-1|15|NA|TRBD2|TRBV5-1
TGCGCCAGCAGCTCCTTAGCGGGAGGGCCAGATGAGCAGTTCTTC
CASSSLAGGPDEQFF
>TRBJ2-6|17|NA|TRBD2|TRBV11-1
TGTGCCAGCAGCTTGGTAGCGGGTATCTCTGGGGCCAACGTCCTGACTTTC
CASSLVAGISGANVLTF